This TCR beta chain originates from a study of blood T cell repertoires in COVID-19. This table comes from immunoSEQ multiplex PCR, and its TCRdb copy is limited to in-frame clones, with some not included. Of around 360,000 clones in the sample, roughly 86% were seen once. V dropped 10 bases and J dropped 4; count of bases not matched to a gene: 4. The CDR3 has 13 residues. The germline V gene encodes CDR1 MNHEY and CDR2 SMNVEV (reference sequence). This TCR was recovered from a man aged 35-49 years in a cohort exposed to, infected with or recovered from COVID-19 (not recorded which). The specimen sequenced was PBMCs or T cells enriched from blood (not recorded which). V is TRBV27 and J is TRBJ1-2, with 12 bases that match TRBD1. In DNA form, the CDR3 reads TGTGCCACCGGGACAGGGGGCCTCTATGGCTACACCTTC. Translating it yields CATGTGGLYGYTF.